This T cell receptor beta chain was sequenced in a study of technical replicates of blood from several donors. Repertoires were generated with immunoSEQ multiplex PCR, while TCRdb's copy carries only in-frame clones and drops some. The sample lists around 93,000 clones; about 94% were seen once. V trimming: 4 bases; J trimming: 2 bases; junction bases outside the gene matches: 5. The CDR3 contains 15 residues. Germline CDR1 reads SEHNR; CDR2 reads FQNEAQ (reference sequence). The receptor comes from a human donor in good health. The sample was T cells isolated from PBMCs. The chain joins TRBV7-9 to TRBJ2-3, with TRBD1 matching over 8 bases. Written as DNA, the CDR3 is TGTGCCAGCAGCTCGCCGGGACAGGACACAGATACGCAGTATTTT. This codes for CASSSPGQDTDTQYF.